The subject of this entry is one T cell receptor beta chain. Preparing the TCRbeta library involved the use of unique molecular identifiers. From the PCR reads, TCRdb called clonotypes with MiXCR, one entry per CDR3 protein. The table includes more than 450,000 distinct CDR3 sequences, 15% to 20% detected once. This record belongs to a study of T-cell reconstitution after alpha-beta-depleted transplantation in children. V was cut by 1 base and J by 7 bases, with 14 bases left in between. This CDR3 is built from 15 residues. This chain uses TRBV12-3 or TRBV12-4 with TRBJ2-1; perhaps TRBD1 as D (6 bases). This receptor was obtained from a human donor who donated a stem cell graft to a child with acute lymphoblastic leukemia. The specimen was PBMCs from the stem cell graft donor, collected from the stem cell graft. The CDR3 DNA follows: TGTGCCAGCAGTTTAGGGGCCAGGGGAACGAATGAGCAGTTCTTC. Protein sequence: CASSLGARGTNEQFF.